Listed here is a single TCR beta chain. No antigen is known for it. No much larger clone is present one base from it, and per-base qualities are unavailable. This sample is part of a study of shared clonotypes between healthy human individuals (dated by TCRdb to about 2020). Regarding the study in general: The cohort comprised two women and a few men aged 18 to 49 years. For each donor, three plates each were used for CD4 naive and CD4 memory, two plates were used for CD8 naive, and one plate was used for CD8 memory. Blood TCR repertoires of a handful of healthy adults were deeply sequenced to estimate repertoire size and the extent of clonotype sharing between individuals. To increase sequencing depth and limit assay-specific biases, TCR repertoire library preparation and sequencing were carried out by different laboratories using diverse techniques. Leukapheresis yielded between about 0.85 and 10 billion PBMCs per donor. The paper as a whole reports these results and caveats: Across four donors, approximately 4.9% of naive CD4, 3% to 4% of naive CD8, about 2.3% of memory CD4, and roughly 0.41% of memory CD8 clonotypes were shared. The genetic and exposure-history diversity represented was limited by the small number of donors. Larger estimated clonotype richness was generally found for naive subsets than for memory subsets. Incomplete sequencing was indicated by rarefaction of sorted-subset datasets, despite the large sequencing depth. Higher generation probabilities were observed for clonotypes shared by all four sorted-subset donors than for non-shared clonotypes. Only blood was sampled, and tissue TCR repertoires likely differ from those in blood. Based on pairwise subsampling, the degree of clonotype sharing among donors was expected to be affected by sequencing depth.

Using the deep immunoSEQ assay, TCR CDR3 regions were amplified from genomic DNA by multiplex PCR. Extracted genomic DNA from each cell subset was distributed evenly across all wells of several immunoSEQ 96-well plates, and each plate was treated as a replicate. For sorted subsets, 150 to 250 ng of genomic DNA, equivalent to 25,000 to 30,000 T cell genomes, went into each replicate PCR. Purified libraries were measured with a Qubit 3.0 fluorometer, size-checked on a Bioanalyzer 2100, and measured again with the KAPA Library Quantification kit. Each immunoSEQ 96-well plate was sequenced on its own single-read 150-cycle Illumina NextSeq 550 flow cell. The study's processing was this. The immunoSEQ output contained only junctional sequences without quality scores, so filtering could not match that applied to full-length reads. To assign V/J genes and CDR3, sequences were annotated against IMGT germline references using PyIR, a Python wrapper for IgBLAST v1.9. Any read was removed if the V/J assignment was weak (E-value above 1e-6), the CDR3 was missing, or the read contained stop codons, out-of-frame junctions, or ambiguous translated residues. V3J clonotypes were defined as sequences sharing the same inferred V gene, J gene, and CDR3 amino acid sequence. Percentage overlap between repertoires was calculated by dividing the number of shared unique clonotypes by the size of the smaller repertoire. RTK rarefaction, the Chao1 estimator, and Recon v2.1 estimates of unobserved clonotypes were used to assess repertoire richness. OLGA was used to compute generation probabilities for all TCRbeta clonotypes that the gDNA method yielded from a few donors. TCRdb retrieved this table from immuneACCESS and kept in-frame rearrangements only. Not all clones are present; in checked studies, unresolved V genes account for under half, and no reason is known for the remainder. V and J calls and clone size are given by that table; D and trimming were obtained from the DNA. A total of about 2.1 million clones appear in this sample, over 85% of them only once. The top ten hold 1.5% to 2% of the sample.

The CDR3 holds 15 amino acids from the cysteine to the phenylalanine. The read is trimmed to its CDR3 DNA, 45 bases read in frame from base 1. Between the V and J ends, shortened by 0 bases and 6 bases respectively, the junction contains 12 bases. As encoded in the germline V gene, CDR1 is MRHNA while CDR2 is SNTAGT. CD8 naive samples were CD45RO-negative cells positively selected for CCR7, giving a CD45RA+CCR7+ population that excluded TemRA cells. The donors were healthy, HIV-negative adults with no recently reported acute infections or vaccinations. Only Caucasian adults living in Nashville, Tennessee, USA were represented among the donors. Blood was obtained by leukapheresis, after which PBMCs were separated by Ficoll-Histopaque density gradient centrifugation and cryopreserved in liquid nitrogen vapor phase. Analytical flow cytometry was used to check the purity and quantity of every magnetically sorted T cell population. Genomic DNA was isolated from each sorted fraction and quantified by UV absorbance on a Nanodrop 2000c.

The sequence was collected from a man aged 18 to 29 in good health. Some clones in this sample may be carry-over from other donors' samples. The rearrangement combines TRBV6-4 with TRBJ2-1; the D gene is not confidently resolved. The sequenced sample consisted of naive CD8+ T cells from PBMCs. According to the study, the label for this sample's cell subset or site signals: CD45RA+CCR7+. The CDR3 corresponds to CASSDSRSRVNEQFF. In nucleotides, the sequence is TGTGCCAGCAGTGACTCGAGATCCCGGGTCAATGAGCAGTTCTTC.